The subject of this entry is one T cell receptor beta chain. Its matching antigen is unknown. The table came from immunoSEQ multiplex PCR; TCRdb's copy has only in-frame clones and leaves some out. The data hold about 250,000 clones, with 87% observed a single time. Indicated treatment: approximately 18 received Ad26.COV2.S at low or high dose, single or two shots; about five received placebo; per-sample allocation not given. Collection of samples fell on day 63 after the first vaccine or placebo injection. Donation came from an adult in Boston who was aged 18-55 years. The sample comes from a study of Ad26.COV2.S vaccination and SARS-CoV-2 variants. Background on the study: Intramuscularly, Ad26.COV2.S was given either once or twice, 56 days apart.

The CDR3 contains 13 residues. CDR1 is LGHNA, CDR2 YNFKEQ, per germline. V was trimmed by 1 base and J by 5 bases, leaving 8 bases between them. General study points: Vaccine and placebo recipients had comparable breadth of non-spike TCRs.

The clonotype originates from a person aged 18-60 years who received the Ad26.COV2.S COVID-19 vaccine or a placebo. Sample: peripheral blood, taken in a trial of Ad26.COV2.S vaccine versus placebo. The chain is built from TRBV4-2 and TRBJ1-2; D unresolved. This chain's CDR3 is CASSQADSYGYTF. The CDR3 region has the DNA TGTGCCAGCAGCCAAGCAGATTCATATGGCTACACCTTC.